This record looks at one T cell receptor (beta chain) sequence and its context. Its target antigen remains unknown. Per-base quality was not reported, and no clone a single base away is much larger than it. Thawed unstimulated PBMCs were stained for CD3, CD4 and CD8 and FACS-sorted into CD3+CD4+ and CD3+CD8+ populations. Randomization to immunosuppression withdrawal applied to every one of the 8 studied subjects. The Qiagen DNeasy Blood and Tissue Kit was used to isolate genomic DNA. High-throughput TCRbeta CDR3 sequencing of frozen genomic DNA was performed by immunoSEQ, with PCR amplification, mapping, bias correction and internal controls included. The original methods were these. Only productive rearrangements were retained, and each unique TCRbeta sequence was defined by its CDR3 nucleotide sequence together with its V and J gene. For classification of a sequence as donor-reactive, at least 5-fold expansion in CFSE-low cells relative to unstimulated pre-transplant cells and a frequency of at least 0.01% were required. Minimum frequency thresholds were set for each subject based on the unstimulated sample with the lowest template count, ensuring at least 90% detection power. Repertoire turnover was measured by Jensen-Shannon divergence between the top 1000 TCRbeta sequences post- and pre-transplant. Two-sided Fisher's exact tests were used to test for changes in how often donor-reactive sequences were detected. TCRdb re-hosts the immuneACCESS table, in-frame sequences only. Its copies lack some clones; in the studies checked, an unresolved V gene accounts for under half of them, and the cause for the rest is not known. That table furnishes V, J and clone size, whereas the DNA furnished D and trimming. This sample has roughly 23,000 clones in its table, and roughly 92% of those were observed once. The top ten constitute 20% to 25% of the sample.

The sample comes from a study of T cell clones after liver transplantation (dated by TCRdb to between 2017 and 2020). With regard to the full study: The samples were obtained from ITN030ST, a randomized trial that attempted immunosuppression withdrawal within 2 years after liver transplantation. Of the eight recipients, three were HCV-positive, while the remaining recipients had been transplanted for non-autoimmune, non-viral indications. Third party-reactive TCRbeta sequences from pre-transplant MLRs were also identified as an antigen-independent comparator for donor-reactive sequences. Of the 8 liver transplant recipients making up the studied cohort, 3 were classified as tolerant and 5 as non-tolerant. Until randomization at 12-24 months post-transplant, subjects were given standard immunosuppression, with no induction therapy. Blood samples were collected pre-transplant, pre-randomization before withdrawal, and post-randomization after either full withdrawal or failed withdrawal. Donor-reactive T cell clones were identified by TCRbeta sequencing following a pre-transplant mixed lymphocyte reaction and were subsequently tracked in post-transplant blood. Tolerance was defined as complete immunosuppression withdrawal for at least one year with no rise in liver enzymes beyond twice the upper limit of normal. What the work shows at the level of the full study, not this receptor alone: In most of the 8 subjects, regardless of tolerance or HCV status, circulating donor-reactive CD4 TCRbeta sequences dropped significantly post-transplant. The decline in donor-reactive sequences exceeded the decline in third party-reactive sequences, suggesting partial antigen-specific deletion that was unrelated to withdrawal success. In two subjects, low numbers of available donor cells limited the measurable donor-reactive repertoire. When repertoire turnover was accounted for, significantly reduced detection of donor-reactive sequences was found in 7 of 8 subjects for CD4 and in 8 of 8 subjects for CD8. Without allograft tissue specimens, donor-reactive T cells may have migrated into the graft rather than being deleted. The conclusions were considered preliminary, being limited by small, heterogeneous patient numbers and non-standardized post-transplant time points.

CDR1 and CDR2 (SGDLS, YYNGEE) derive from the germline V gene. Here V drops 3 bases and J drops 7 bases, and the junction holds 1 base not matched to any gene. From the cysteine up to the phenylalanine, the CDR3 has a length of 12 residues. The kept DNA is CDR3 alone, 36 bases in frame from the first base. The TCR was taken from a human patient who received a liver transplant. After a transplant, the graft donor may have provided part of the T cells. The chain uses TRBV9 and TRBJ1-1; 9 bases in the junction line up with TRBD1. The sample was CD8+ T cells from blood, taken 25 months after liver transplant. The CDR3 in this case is CASSDRGHEAFF. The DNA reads TGTGCCAGCAGCGACAGGGGGCATGAAGCTTTCTTT. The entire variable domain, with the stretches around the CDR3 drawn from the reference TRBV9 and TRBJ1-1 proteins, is DSGVTQTPKHLITATGQRVTLRCSPRSGDLSVYWYQQSLDQGLQFLIQYYNGEERAKGNILERFSAQQFPDLHSELNLSSLELGDSALYFCASSDRGHEAFFGQGTRLTVV.